Sequencing of this TCR beta chain was carried out in a study of blood T cell repertoires in COVID-19. Authors' data handling: Reference gene primers were amplified, and this amplification served to estimate nucleated cell counts. This table comes from immunoSEQ multiplex PCR, and its TCRdb copy is limited to in-frame clones, with some not included. V and J calls and clone size are those listed in that table; D and trimming were worked out from the DNA. The sample has 150,000 to 200,000 clones, about 87% seen once. Germline V gives CDR1 LGHDT, CDR2 YNNKEL (reference sequence). CDR3 size: 14 residues. Deletions cut 3 bases from V and 8 bases from J, with 14 bases between.

V and J are TRBV3-1 (or the pseudogene TRBV3-2) and TRBJ2-1; the D gene is possibly TRBD2 (5 bases). The sample was peripheral blood. The TCR originated in a woman aged 50 to 60 with acute or convalescent COVID-19. The CDR3 spells CASSHWASSHEQFF. In nucleotides, the CDR3 is TGTGCCAGCAGCCATTGGGCCTCTAGCCATGAGCAGTTCTTC.